This TCR beta chain was captured by sequencing in a study of blood T cell repertoires in COVID-19. Only in-frame clones appear in the TCRdb table, and some are missing; sequencing was by immunoSEQ multiplex PCR. The sample lists roughly 180,000 clones, about three quarters seen once, with approximately 8.6% in the top ten. Germline CDR1 reads GTSNPN; CDR2 reads SVGIG (reference sequence). Deletions cut 2 bases from V and 4 bases from J, with 8 bases between. The length of the CDR3 is 13 residues. The receptor was isolated from a woman aged 45-60 years with active or convalescent COVID-19. V gene TRBV30 combines with J gene TRBJ2-2; D may be TRBD1 (6 bases). Sample: peripheral blood. CDR3 loop: CAWSRGSTGELFF. In DNA, the CDR3 is TGTGCCTGGAGTAGGGGGTCCACCGGGGAGCTGTTTTTT.